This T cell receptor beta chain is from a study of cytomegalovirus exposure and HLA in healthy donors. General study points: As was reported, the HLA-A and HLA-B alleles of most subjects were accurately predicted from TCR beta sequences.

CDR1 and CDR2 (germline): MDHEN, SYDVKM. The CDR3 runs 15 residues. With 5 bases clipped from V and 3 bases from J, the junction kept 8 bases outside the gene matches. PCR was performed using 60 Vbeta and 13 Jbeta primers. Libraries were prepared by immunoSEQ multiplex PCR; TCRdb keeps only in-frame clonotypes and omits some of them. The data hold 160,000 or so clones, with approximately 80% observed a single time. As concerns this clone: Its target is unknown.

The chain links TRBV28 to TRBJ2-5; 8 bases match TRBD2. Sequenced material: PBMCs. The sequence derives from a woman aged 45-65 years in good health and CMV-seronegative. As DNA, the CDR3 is TGTGCCAGCAGTCAGCGACTAGCGATAGAAGAGACCCAGTACTTC. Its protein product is CASSQRLAIEETQYF.